The source of this TCR beta chain is a study of HIV-infected patients and healthy controls. Study-wide points: Compared with controls, mean Gini indices were significantly raised in HIV-infected repertoires, possibly indicating oligoclonality. Donor HLA types were not determined in the study.

Follow-up blood was drawn about 14 weeks, roughly three months, after antiretroviral therapy began. The repertoire came from unfractionated whole blood and reflected all unsorted peripheral T cells. With 1 base removed from V and 13 bases from J, the gap between germline ends came to 8 bases. The CDR3 totals 12 residues. Per the germline V gene, CDR1 is LGHDT and CDR2 is YNNKEL (reference sequence). Comment on this clonotype: Antigen unknown.

Around 530 ng RNA was reverse transcribed with alpha and beta constant-region primers. Each of the alpha and beta chains got its own library through chain-specific third strand synthesis with indices. TCRdb called the 5' RACE reads again in MiXCR, with one record for every CDR3 protein. The sample carries some 14,000 distinct CDR3 sequences, roughly 12% recorded once. The specimen was blood, collected during antiretroviral therapy. This sequence joins TRBV3-1 and TRBJ1-6; D not resolved. The receptor comes from an adult with HIV infection. The donor label of this sample is uncertain. CDR3 DNA sequence: TGTGCCAGCAGCCAAGGTCCGTGGCCCCTCCACTTT. Its translation is CASSQGPWPLHF.